The 4 T cell receptor beta chains below all came from one sample that was sequenced in a study of blood T cell repertoires in COVID-19. Sequenced by immunoSEQ multiplex PCR; TCRdb stores in-frame clones only, minus some. This sample yields 70,000 to 80,000 clones, of which approximately 80% are seen a single time; 10% to 15% belongs to the top ten. The material sequenced was peripheral blood. The origin of the receptors is a human donor in a cohort sampled during active COVID-19.

The chain uses TRBV12-3 or TRBV12-4 and TRBJ1-2, with no clear D. Trimming took off 3 bases at V and 8 bases at J, with 7 bases between the two ends. The CDR3 is 11 residues long. The CDR3 DNA is TGTGCCAGCAGTTTGGGCTCGGGCTACACCTTC. This encodes CASSLGSGYTF.

The gene calls are TRBV7-9 and TRBJ2-1, with 8 bases fitting TRBD2. Losses at the gene ends were 0 bases for V and 7 bases for J; bases not matched to a gene: 5. The CDR3 runs to 15 residues. Per germline, CDR1 SEHNR and CDR2 FQNEAQ (reference sequence). CDR3: CASSLARTSRNEQFF. The CDR3 DNA sequence: TGTGCCAGCAGCTTAGCGCGGACTAGCAGGAATGAGCAGTTCTTC.

This chain uses TRBV28 with TRBJ1-4; TRBD1 matches at 9 bases. CDR3 length: 16 residues. V trimming: 3 bases; J trimming: 7 bases; junction bases outside the gene matches: 9. The germline gives CDR1 MDHEN, CDR2 SYDVKM. CDR3 sequence (DNA): TGTGCCAGCAGTTTTGTGGGACAGGGTAGTGGTGAAAAACTGTTTTTT. Translation gives CASSFVGQGSGEKLFF.

The V gene is TRBV30, the J gene TRBJ1-6, with TRBD1 as a possible D gene (5 bases). Trimming pared 3 bases from V and 2 bases from J, leaving 17 bases between. The CDR3 runs 17 residues. Germline loops: CDR1 GTSNPN, CDR2 SVGIG (reference sequence). The CDR3 loop reads CAWRVRGKHAYNSPLHF. CDR3 nucleotides: TGTGCCTGGAGGGTTCGGGGGAAGCATGCCTATAATTCACCCCTCCACTTT.